The 18 T cell receptor beta chains below all came from one sample that was sequenced in a study of T cells in Graves' hyperthyroidism and ophthalmopathy. Amplification yielded TCR beta CDR3 regions, with RNA transcripts as the source. The HTBI primer set drove a first-round RT-PCR of the TCR CDR3. TCRdb reprocessed the multiplex PCR reads with MiXCR, giving one entry per CDR3 protein. The profile shows roughly 840,000 distinct CDR3 sequences, approximately 40% of them singletons. The source material was blood. Source of these receptors: a man aged 18 to 29 with Graves' hyperthyroidism.

The rearrangement links TRBV9 to TRBJ2-5, with 8 bases lining up with TRBD2. The CDR3 has 15 residues. With V trimmed by 5 bases and J by 2 bases, 8 bases remained unmatched. Per the germline V gene, CDR1 is SGDLS and CDR2 is YYNGEE. The CDR3 DNA is TGTGCCAGCAGTTTAGAAGCGGGAGTTCAAGAGACCCAGTACTTC. This codes for CASSLEAGVQETQYF.

The rearrangement joins TRBV19 to TRBJ2-5, with TRBD2 identical over 9 bases. J was trimmed by 4 bases and V by 3 bases; bases with no gene match: 6. CDR1 is LNHDA and CDR2 is SQIVND in the germline V gene (reference sequence). There are 15 residues in the CDR3. CDR3 region: CASSMAGGPRETQYF. In nucleotides, the CDR3 is TGTGCCAGTAGTATGGCGGGAGGGCCGAGAGAGACCCAGTACTTC.

The J gene is TRBJ2-7, the V gene TRBV7-2; 10 nucleotides agree with TRBD2. Losses at the gene ends were 5 bases for V and 0 bases for J; bases not matched to a gene: 10. The germline V gene has CDR1 SGHTA and CDR2 FQGNSA. There are 17 residues in the CDR3. CDR3 DNA sequence: TGTGCCAGCAGCGCCAAGTCACTAGCGGGGAGCTCCTACGAGCAGTACTTC. Translation: CASSAKSLAGSSYEQYF.

The genes are TRBV12-5 and TRBJ1-1; D uncertain. This CDR3 is 13 amino acids long. V was clipped by 1 base and J by 4 bases, with 7 bases between them. The germline CDR1 and CDR2 sequences are LGHNT and FRNRAP. CDR3 protein: CASGLGPVTEAFF. CDR3 nucleotides: TGTGCTAGTGGTTTGGGACCAGTCACTGAAGCTTTCTTT.

This chain uses TRBV20-1 with TRBJ1-2; D gene ambiguous. CDR1 is DFQATT and CDR2 is SNEGSKA in the germline V gene (reference sequence). The V and J ends lost 2 bases and 8 bases respectively, with 9 bases between them. The CDR3 consists of 11 residues. The CDR3 DNA reads as TGCAGTGCTAGACAGGCGGTGGGCTACACCTTC. It specifies CSARQAVGYTF.

This clonotype was seen only a few times. This chain links TRBV20-1 with TRBJ2-2; 10 bases are a match to TRBD1. The CDR3 contains 16 residues. Per germline, CDR1 DFQATT and CDR2 SNEGSKA (reference sequence). The trim removed 5 bases at V and 2 bases at J, leaving 8 bases unmatched. The CDR3 sequence: CSAVPGQGPNTGELFF. In DNA, the CDR3 is TGCAGTGCTGTGCCGGGACAGGGGCCCAACACCGGGGAGCTGTTTTTT.

Regarding this clonotype: Since a much larger clone is just one base distant, this may be a read error. The chain combines TRBV24-1 with TRBJ2-5; D might be TRBD1 (6 bases). V lost 9 bases to trimming and J lost 1 base, with 11 bases between them. The length of the CDR3 is 13 residues. Germline V gene sequence: CDR1 KGHDR, CDR2 SFDVKD. CDR3 sequence (DNA): TGTGCCACCGGTTCAGGGGTCCAAGAGACCCAGTACTTC. Translated: CATGSGVQETQYF.

This rearrangement joins TRBV11-2 to TRBJ1-2; tentative D call: TRBD1 (6 bases). Trimming cost V 4 bases and J 8 bases, with 17 bases left between them. Germline CDR1 and CDR2: SGHAT and FQNNGV. The CDR3 contains 14 residues. This CDR3 reads CASSWVGQGYGYTF. CDR3 bases: TGTGCCAGCAGCTGGGTGGGACAAGGATACGGCTACACCTTC.

This chain uses TRBV29-1 with TRBJ2-2, with 14 bases that match TRBD2. Germline V gene sequence: CDR1 SQVTM, CDR2 ANQGSEA. The length of the CDR3 is 16 residues. Unmatched junction bases numbered 9, after V lost 8 bases and J lost 4 bases. CDR3 protein: CSTSTSGRVSTGELFF. The CDR3 DNA reads TGCAGCACGTCGACTAGCGGGAGGGTTAGCACCGGGGAGCTGTTTTTT.

This clonotype was counted many times. The gene calls are TRBV7-9 and TRBJ1-2, with 10 nucleotides matching TRBD1. This CDR3 contains 15 residues. In germline, CDR1 is SEHNR, CDR2 FQNEAQ (reference sequence). The V segment lost 3 bases and the J segment 5 bases; nucleotides outside the gene matches: 6. The CDR3 DNA reads as TGTGCCAGCAGCTTTGACAGGGGGCGCGGTTATGGCTACACCTTC. This translates into CASSFDRGRGYGYTF. The full variable domain, rest sourced from reference TRBV7-9 and TRBJ1-2, is DTGVSQNPRHKITKRGQNVTFRCDPISEHNRLYWYRQTLGQGPEFLTYFQNEAQLEKSRLLSDRFSAERPKGSFSTLEIQRTEQGDSAMYLCASSFDRGRGYGYTFGSGTRLTVV.

This clonotype was counted between two and nine times. This chain connects TRBV12-3 or TRBV12-4 to TRBJ2-7; D may be TRBD2 (5 bases). CDR3 length: 13 amino acids. V was clipped by 9 bases and J by 0 bases, with 12 bases between them. CDR3 sequence (DNA): TGTGCCAGTACGGACTGGGCCTCCTACGAGCAGTACTTC. Protein product: CASTDWASYEQYF.

This clonotype has only a few counts. The V call is TRBV12-3 or TRBV12-4, the J call TRBJ2-7, with TRBD1 matching over 7 bases. The junction had 9 bases not matched to a gene; V was cut back by 4 bases and J by 6 bases. CDR3 size: 14 residues. CDR3 in DNA: TGTGCCAGCAGTTCCGCAGGGGGTGGAGGCGAGCAGTACTTC. It is translated as CASSSAGGGGEQYF.

CDR3 DNA: TGTGCCAGCAGCTGGGGGGGACTAGCGGGAGTGAGGGAGACCCAGTACTTC. Translated: CASSWGGLAGVRETQYF. This chain uses TRBV7-2 with TRBJ2-5; 14 positions match TRBD2. Germline lookup yields CDR1 SGHTA and CDR2 FQGNSA. With V trimmed by 4 bases and J by 5 bases, 9 bases remained unmatched. This CDR3 is 17 amino acids long. The whole variable domain, remainder taken from reference TRBV7-2 and TRBJ2-5, is GAGVSQSPSNKVTEKGKDVELRCDPISGHTALYWYRQSLGQGLEFLIYFQGNSAPDKSGLPSDRFSAERTGGSVSTLTIQRTQQEDSAVYLCASSWGGLAGVRETQYFGPGTRLLVL.

A word on this clonotype: With a much larger clone just one base away, this may be a read error. The rearrangement joins TRBV7-8 to TRBJ1-1; D is unresolved. CDR1 and CDR2 from the germline V gene are SGHVS and FQNEAQ. The CDR3 contains 15 residues. CDR3 region: CTSSSHTATLTEAFF. CDR3 bases: TGTACCAGCAGCTCTCACACGGCTACACTCACTGAAGCTTTCTTT.

This clonotype showed up just once. This chain uses TRBV9 with TRBJ1-4; no definite D call. The CDR3 has 14 residues. Germline V CDR1 and CDR2: SGDLS, YYNGEE. The V and J ends lost 5 bases and 0 bases respectively, with 8 bases between them. The CDR3 DNA reads TGTGCCAGCAGTTCCATTACAACTAATGAAAAACTGTTTTTT. It codes for CASSSITTNEKLFF.

In regard to this clonotype: Since a much larger clone is just one base distant, this may be a read error. The rearrangement links TRBV7-2 to TRBJ2-5; no definite D call. The CDR3 is 14 amino acids. Germline CDR1 and CDR2: SGHTA and FQGNSA. DNA for the CDR3: TGTGCCAGCAGCTTAGGCCGAAACCAAGAGTCCCAGTACTTC. Its translation is CASSLGRNQESQYF.

Worth noting for this clonotype: One base separates it from a far larger clone, so it is likely a read error. V usage is TRBV5-4 and J usage is TRBJ1-6; D unresolved. The CDR3 is 14 residues long. Germline CDR1 is SGHNT and CDR2 is YYREEE (reference sequence). The CDR3 spells CASNLAGGNSPLHF. CDR3 in DNA: TGTGCCAGCAACTTGGCTGGCGGAAATTCACCCCTCCACTTT.

V and J are TRBV12-3 or TRBV12-4 and TRBJ2-6, with D unresolved. The CDR3 extends over 16 amino acids. With 5 bases removed from V and 0 bases from J, the gap between germline ends came to 11 bases. CDR3 sequence (DNA): TGTGCCAGCAGTCGCCCCTTAAGCTCTGGGGCCAACGTCCTGACTTTC. Amino acids: CASSRPLSSGANVLTF.